These 15 T cell receptor beta chains originate from one sample sequenced in a study of blood T cell repertoires in COVID-19. Assay: immunoSEQ multiplex PCR; the TCRdb copy retains only in-frame clones and omits some. The data hold a few hundred thousand clones, with under 95% observed a single time. Sequenced material: PBMCs or T cells enriched from blood (not recorded which). The receptors derive from a woman in her twenties or thirties who had recovered from COVID-19.

This clone was observed a handful of times. The rearrangement uses TRBV28 and TRBJ1-5; a possible D gene is TRBD1 (5 bases). Trimming pared 2 bases from V and 6 bases from J, leaving 17 bases between. CDR1 is MDHEN, CDR2 SYDVKM, per germline. This CDR3 has 16 amino acids. For the CDR3, the DNA is TGTGCCAGCAGTTTACGAATACCAGGGCCGGGTCAGCCCCAGCATTTT. This translates into CASSLRIPGPGQPQHF.

This clone came up once. The rearrangement links TRBV28 to TRBJ2-2, with 9 bases aligning to TRBD2. This CDR3 is 16 amino acids long. V lost 5 bases and J lost 5; bases outside the gene matches: 9. From germline, CDR1 is MDHEN and CDR2 SYDVKM. The CDR3 DNA reads TGTGCCAGCAGTCCGTTAGCGGGAGAGGGTACCGGGGAGCTGTTTTTT. It codes for CASSPLAGEGTGELFF.

J is TRBJ1-6 and V is TRBV2; D is possibly TRBD1 (5 bases). Germline loops: CDR1 SNHLY, CDR2 FYNNEI. The CDR3 length is 16 residues. Trimming removed 2 bases at V and 4 bases at J, with 12 bases between. CDR3 bases: TGTGCCAGCAGTGAATCGGGAGGGACTTATAATTCACCCCTCCACTTT. Amino acids: CASSESGGTYNSPLHF.

The chain links TRBV3-1 (or the pseudogene TRBV3-2) to TRBJ2-1; no firm D call. Per germline, CDR1 LGHDT and CDR2 YNNKEL (reference sequence). The CDR3 has 14 residues. Trimming took 4 bases from V and 5 from J, leaving 12 bases between them. The CDR3 sequence is CASSPPSRHNEQFF. The CDR3 region has the DNA TGTGCCAGCAGCCCTCCCTCTAGACACAATGAGCAGTTCTTC.

CDR3: CASSLRELSNEQFF. For the CDR3, the DNA is TGTGCCAGCAGTTTACGGGAATTGAGCAATGAGCAGTTCTTC. The chain uses TRBV28 and TRBJ2-1; weak D call: TRBD2 (5 bases). Germline assignment: CDR1 MDHEN and CDR2 SYDVKM. The CDR3 spans 14 residues. The V gene lost 2 bases and the J gene lost 6 bases, with 11 bases spanning the gap.

This chain uses TRBV6-6 with TRBJ2-7, with 7 positions matching TRBD2. There are 17 residues in the CDR3. V lost 5 bases and J lost 2; bases outside the gene matches: 15. The V gene's germline CDR1 is MNHNY and CDR2 SVGAGI (reference sequence). The CDR3 nucleotides read TGTGCCAGCAGTCCCGTTATTCCCAGCGGGGCACCCTACGAGCAGTACTTC. This sequence encodes CASSPVIPSGAPYEQYF.

The rearrangement uses TRBV5-3 and TRBJ1-1; D is unclear. TRBV5-3 has ORF status, its function being uncertain. V was pared by 4 bases and J by 9 bases, with 16 bases between. The CDR3 sequence is 13 residues long. CDR3 DNA: TGTGCCAGAAGCGGGTGGACTGCCCTGAAAGCTTTCTTT. This sequence encodes CARSGWTALKAFF.

The chain is built from TRBV6-5 and TRBJ1-3; tentative D call: TRBD1 (5 bases). The length of the CDR3 is 14 residues. The germline gives CDR1 MNHEY, CDR2 SVGAGI. The V and J ends lost 8 bases and 2 bases respectively, with 13 bases between them. The CDR3 spells CASRNPTAGNTIYF. Here the CDR3 DNA reads TGTGCCAGCCGCAATCCGACAGCTGGAAACACCATATATTTT.

This CDR3 reads CASSPDRGYSPLHF. CDR3 in DNA: TGTGCCAGCAGTCCCGACAGGGGATATTCACCCCTCCACTTT. This chain connects TRBV7-2 to TRBJ1-6; 8 nucleotides match TRBD1. This CDR3 has 14 residues. Germline V gene sequence: CDR1 SGHTA, CDR2 FQGNSA. V gave up 6 bases and J gave up 8 bases; unmatched junction bases: 6.

V and J are TRBV29-1 and TRBJ1-1, with D tentatively TRBD1 (5 bases). Germline values: CDR1 SQVTM, CDR2 ANQGSEA. The ends were cut back, 4 bases at V and 4 bases at J, with 13 bases in the middle. The CDR3 loop spans 13 amino acids. CDR3 loop: CSVGRGTFTEAFF. In DNA, the CDR3 is TGCAGCGTTGGTAGGGGTACCTTCACTGAAGCTTTCTTT.

The V and J genes are TRBV25-1 and TRBJ1-6; 8 positions agree with TRBD1. V lost 6 bases and J lost 9; bases outside the gene matches: 7. Germline loops: CDR1 MGHDK, CDR2 SYGVNS. This CDR3 spans 14 amino acids. CDR3 sequence (DNA): TGTGCCAGCAGAGAGACAGGGGTTGGTTCACCCCTCCACTTT. Its translation: CASRETGVGSPLHF.

Concerning this clone itself: The sample holds other DNA sequences that translate to the same CDR3. The chain uses TRBV7-9 and TRBJ2-7, with 10 bases aligning to TRBD2. The CDR3 length is 14 residues. Trimming took 2 bases from V and 3 from J; bases not matched to a gene: 1. Germline lookup yields CDR1 SEHNR and CDR2 FQNEAQ (reference sequence). The CDR3, as DNA: TGTGCCAGCAGCTTACCTAGCGGGAGCTACGAGCAGTACTTC. Translation: CASSLPSGSYEQYF.

The chain is built from TRBV7-9 and TRBJ2-7, with D possibly matching TRBD1 (6 bases). V lost 5 bases and J 0 bases, leaving 14 bases between the germline ends. Germline CDR1 and CDR2: SEHNR and FQNEAQ (reference sequence). The CDR3 length is 15 residues. As DNA, the CDR3 is TGTGCCAGCAGCCCTGGACAGCCCGTCTCCTACGAGCAGTACTTC. Protein product: CASSPGQPVSYEQYF.

This chain connects TRBV12-3 or TRBV12-4 to TRBJ2-5, with 8 bases matching TRBD2. V lost 3 bases and J lost 4; bases outside the gene matches: 1. The CDR3 contains 13 residues. The CDR3 region has the DNA TGTGCCAGCAGTTTCCTAGCGGGAGAGACCCAGTACTTC. It specifies CASSFLAGETQYF.

The CDR3 region has the DNA TGCGCCAGCAGCTTGGGGCAGGGAATAGACGAGCAGTACTTC. Encoded protein: CASSLGQGIDEQYF. The chain carries TRBV5-1 and TRBJ2-7; tentatively, D is TRBD1 (5 bases). V was trimmed by 0 bases and J by 5 bases, leaving 12 bases between them. CDR3 length: 14 residues. Germline CDR1 reads SGHRS; CDR2 reads YFSETQ.